The source of this T cell receptor (beta chain) is a study of PD-1 blockade in classical Hodgkin lymphoma. Exposure to brentuximab vedotin varied, and each patient had relapsed following autologous stem cell transplantation. Sequenced by immunoSEQ multiplex PCR; TCRdb stores in-frame clones only, minus some. The sample lists some 16,000 clones, about 81% occurring once. The V gene's germline CDR1 is SEHNR and CDR2 FQNEAQ (reference sequence). V lost 5 bases, J lost 12 bases, and 17 bases lay in between. This CDR3 contains 13 residues. The sample consisted of peripheral blood mononuclear cells (PBMCs), taken before the second cycle of nivolumab. The clonotype comes from a human donor with classical Hodgkin lymphoma. The rearrangement uses TRBV7-9 and TRBJ2-1, with D possibly being TRBD2 (5 bases). The CDR3: CASSRLDSSGQFF. Written as DNA, the CDR3 is TGTGCCAGCAGCCGCCTGGACTCCTCGGGGCAGTTCTTC.